Below, 4 T cell receptor beta chains from the same sample are listed, as sequenced in a study of shared clonotypes between healthy human individuals. Naive CD8 populations comprised CD45RO-negative cells positively selected for CCR7, excluding terminally differentiated effector memory CD45RA+ cells. Libraries were prepared by immunoSEQ multiplex PCR; TCRdb keeps only in-frame clonotypes and omits some of them. The repertoire holds about 2.1 million clones, with around 93% as singletons. The sample taken for sequencing was naive CD8+ T cells from PBMCs. The origin of the receptors is a man younger than 35 in good health. Some clones in this sample may be carry-over from other donors' samples.

DNA for the CDR3: TGTGCCAGCAGTACAGGACCTAGCACAGATACGCAGTATTTT. This sequence encodes CASSTGPSTDTQYF. The chain has TRBV27 and TRBJ2-3, with D maybe TRBD1 (5 bases). The CDR3 is 14 residues long. V lost 5 bases to trimming and J lost 0 bases, with 9 bases between them. Germline V gene data show CDR1 as MNHEY and CDR2 as SMNVEV (reference sequence).

J is TRBJ2-1 and V is TRBV7-9; D may be TRBD1 (5 bases). V was cut by 3 bases and J by 6 bases, with 18 bases left in between. Germline CDR1 reads SEHNR; CDR2 reads FQNEAQ (reference sequence). The CDR3 loop spans 16 amino acids. CDR3 protein: CASSFWGPAKGNEQFF. The CDR3, as DNA: TGTGCCAGCAGCTTTTGGGGCCCGGCGAAGGGCAATGAGCAGTTCTTC.

Worth noting for this clone: Within the sample, other DNA sequences also encode this same CDR3. The CDR3 loop reads CASSIDGAEAFF. Written as DNA, the CDR3 is TGTGCCAGTAGTATTGATGGGGCTGAAGCTTTCTTT. The rearrangement links TRBV19 to TRBJ1-1; D unclear. Germline V gives CDR1 LNHDA, CDR2 SQIVND (reference sequence). Trimming took 3 bases from V and 6 from J, leaving 8 bases between them. The CDR3 is 12 amino acids.

The chain couples TRBV5-1 to TRBJ2-7, with a possible D match to TRBD1 (7 bases). The CDR3 is 16 amino acids. The V and J ends lost 4 bases and 5 bases respectively, with 22 bases between them. Germline CDR1 is SGHRS and CDR2 is YFSETQ. CDR3 nucleotides: TGCGCCAGCAGCCGGACAGGACAAAGGGACTTGCACGAGCAGTACTTC. This sequence encodes CASSRTGQRDLHEQYF.